This is a list of T cell receptor beta chains from one sample in a study of beta chain features in type 1 diabetes. Assay: immunoSEQ multiplex PCR; the TCRdb copy retains only in-frame clones and omits some. This table has around 250,000 clones, 12% to 15% appearing once. The sequenced material came from naive CD4+ T cells from blood. These receptors were obtained from a woman in her 40s in good health. Both conserved end residues are part of each CDR3. The D gene is left open where the match is weak. Rows give clone size only sometimes, using once, few, many, or a class for an expanded clone.

cdr3_nt	cdr3_aa	d_call	v_call	j_call	clone_size
TGTGCCCCGGAGGGGCCCTACTACGAGCAGTACTTC	CAPEGPYYEQYF	NA	TRBV21-1	TRBJ2-7	NA
TGTGCCAGCAACCCAGCGGGGATCTACGAGCAGTACTTC	CASNPAGIYEQYF	TRBD2	TRBV9	TRBJ2-7	few
TGTGCCAGCAGCGTAGGGAGCGGAGGGACAGTCTTAGGGGAGACCCAGTACTTC	CASSVGSGGTVLGETQYF	NA	TRBV9	TRBJ2-5	NA
TGTGCCAGCTCACCACCGAAGGGACTAGCCATAAACGAGCAGTACTTC	CASSPPKGLAINEQYF	TRBD2	TRBV18	TRBJ2-7	few
TGTGCCACTACTGACAACTCCCACTATGGCTACACCTTC	CATTDNSHYGYTF	NA	TRBV19	TRBJ1-2	few
TGTGCCAGCAGGTCAGGCGCCTATGGCTACACCTTC	CASRSGAYGYTF	NA	TRBV6-5	TRBJ1-2	once
TGTGCCAGCAGCTTAGGCGCTGCCTCCTCCTACGAGCAGTACTTC	CASSLGAASSYEQYF	NA	TRBV7-6	TRBJ2-7	NA
TGCGCCAGCAGCTTGGAGCTTCACAGTGAGCAGTTCTTC	CASSLELHSEQFF	NA	TRBV5-1	TRBJ2-1	NA
TGTGCCAGCAGCTACCGGGACAGAGAGACCCAGTACTTC	CASSYRDRETQYF	TRBD1	TRBV6-1	TRBJ2-5	NA
TGTGCCAGCAGTTACGGGCAGTTGAACACTGAAGCTTTCTTT	CASSYGQLNTEAFF	NA	TRBV6-6	TRBJ1-1	NA
TGTGCCAGACACGAGGGGGCTGGAAACACCATATATTTT	CARHEGAGNTIYF	NA	TRBV5-4	TRBJ1-3	few
TGCGCCAGCAGACCGACAGGGCCTAATTCACCCCTCCACTTT	CASRPTGPNSPLHF	TRBD1	TRBV5-1	TRBJ1-6	NA
TGTGCCATCAGTCTGTCTACCGAGACCCAGTACTTC	CAISLSTETQYF	NA	TRBV10-3	TRBJ2-5	few
TGTGCCAGTAGTACCTCCGGGACAGGGTTCACCGGGGAGCTGTTTTTT	CASSTSGTGFTGELFF	TRBD1	TRBV19	TRBJ2-2	NA
TGTGCCAGCAGTCCCTCGGGCAGGGTGAATGGCTACACCTTC	CASSPSGRVNGYTF	NA	TRBV6-5	TRBJ1-2	NA
TGTGCCAGCTCACCCCAGAGGGCGATCACAGATACGCAGTATTTT	CASSPQRAITDTQYF	NA	TRBV18	TRBJ2-3	NA
TGTGCCAGCAGGGGGGACAGGGGTGTTTCCTACGAGCAGTACTTC	CASRGDRGVSYEQYF	TRBD1	TRBV6-5	TRBJ2-7	once
TGTGCCAGCAGTGAAGAAACAGGGGAAATCTATGGCTACACCTTC	CASSEETGEIYGYTF	TRBD1	TRBV6-1	TRBJ1-2	few
TGCGCCAGCAGCACCCGACTAGCGGGGGGAGATACGCAGTATTTT	CASSTRLAGGDTQYF	TRBD2	TRBV5-1	TRBJ2-3	few
TGCGCCAGCAGGTTTCCGGGTGTCGTCTATGGCTACACCTTC	CASRFPGVVYGYTF	NA	TRBV5-1	TRBJ1-2	NA
TGTGCCAGCTCACCCATGACAGATACTCACATGAACACTGAAGCTTTCTTT	CASSPMTDTHMNTEAFF	NA	TRBV18	TRBJ1-1	few
TGTGCCAGTAGTACCGGACTAGCGGGTCTTCACGAGCAGTACTTC	CASSTGLAGLHEQYF	TRBD2	TRBV19	TRBJ2-7	NA
TGTGCCATCAGACAGGGGCTGGCGAGCACAGATACGCAGTATTTT	CAIRQGLASTDTQYF	TRBD1	TRBV10-3	TRBJ2-3	few
TGTGCCAGCAGCTTCGGGGTTGGCATGAACACTGAAGCTTTCTTT	CASSFGVGMNTEAFF	NA	TRBV11-2	TRBJ1-1	few
TGTGCCAGCAGCGGGGGGGTTTCCTACGAGCAGTACTTC	CASSGGVSYEQYF	TRBD2	TRBV2	TRBJ2-7	NA
TGCGCCAGCAGCCGTCGTGTCGGGGACACTGAAGCTTTCTTT	CASSRRVGDTEAFF	NA	TRBV5-1	TRBJ1-1	few
TGTGCCAGCAGTTACTTCGAACTCTCTGGTCGGGAGCAGTTCTTC	CASSYFELSGREQFF	NA	TRBV6-6	TRBJ2-1	NA
TGTGCCAGCTTTCTCGAGGGGCCTGCACAGGGTACGCAGTATTTT	CASFLEGPAQGTQYF	NA	TRBV27	TRBJ2-3	few
TGCGCCAGCAGCTTGGGAGGGGTGACTAGCGGTTCCACAGATACGCAGTATTTT	CASSLGGVTSGSTDTQYF	TRBD2	TRBV5-1	TRBJ2-3	few
TGTGCCAGCAGCTTCGGCGCTAGCGGGGCGGGAGATACGCAGTATTTT	CASSFGASGAGDTQYF	TRBD2	TRBV7-9	TRBJ2-3	many
TGTGCCAGCAGCGACTACGGACAGGGGGCGGCTTTCTTT	CASSDYGQGAAFF	TRBD1	TRBV2	TRBJ1-1	NA
TGTGCCAGCAGCTTATTTGGCTCGTACAATGAGCAGTTCTTC	CASSLFGSYNEQFF	NA	TRBV5-5	TRBJ2-1	NA
TGCGCCAGCAGCTTGGTCTCGGGGGGGCTAGGCTCTGGGGCCAACGTCCTGACTTTC	CASSLVSGGLGSGANVLTF	TRBD2	TRBV5-1	TRBJ2-6	few
TGTGCCAGCAGCTTAGAGGGACAGGGGTTGGATACGCAGTATTTT	CASSLEGQGLDTQYF	TRBD1	TRBV7-2	TRBJ2-3	NA
TGCGCCAGCGGAGGGACTTCTAGCACAGATACGCAGTATTTT	CASGGTSSTDTQYF	NA	TRBV5-1	TRBJ2-3	NA
TGTGCCAGCACCCGGACGACAGGCTACGAGCAGTACTTC	CASTRTTGYEQYF	NA	TRBV7-2	TRBJ2-7	few
TGCGCCAGCAGCCAAGATCAGGGGGCGTCGGCGAACACCGGGGAGCTGTTTTTT	CASSQDQGASANTGELFF	TRBD1	TRBV4-1	TRBJ2-2	NA
TGCAGCGTTCCGCTACAGGGAAGCACTGAAGCTTTCTTT	CSVPLQGSTEAFF	NA	TRBV29-1	TRBJ1-1	NA
TGTGCCAGCAGTGAAGACGCGGCGACCAGACTGGGCACTGAAGCTTTCTTT	CASSEDAATRLGTEAFF	NA	TRBV6-1	TRBJ1-1	few
TGCGCCAGCAGCCAAGAACTTAACAGGGGATCTAGGCAGTACTTC	CASSQELNRGSRQYF	TRBD1	TRBV4-1	TRBJ2-7	NA
TGTGCCAGCAGGGGGACAGATCAGCCCCAGCATTTT	CASRGTDQPQHF	TRBD1	TRBV2	TRBJ1-5	few
TGCAGCGTTGCCCGGGGGGCAGGGGCCCTTAACTATGGCTACACCTTC	CSVARGAGALNYGYTF	NA	TRBV29-1	TRBJ1-2	few
TGCGCCAGCAGCCGGACAGGGGTAGGGCGGCCCTACGAGCAGTACTTC	CASSRTGVGRPYEQYF	TRBD1	TRBV5-1	TRBJ2-7	NA
TGCGCCAGCAGCTTGGGGACCACAGGGCCGGAGACCCAGTACTTC	CASSLGTTGPETQYF	NA	TRBV5-1	TRBJ2-5	few
TGTGCCAGCAGCGTCGGCGGGCCGGAGGGTACGCAGTATTTT	CASSVGGPEGTQYF	NA	TRBV6-6	TRBJ2-3	NA
TGTGCCAGCAGCGTAGGGACAGGGGACTATGGCTACACCTTC	CASSVGTGDYGYTF	TRBD1	TRBV9	TRBJ1-2	few
TGTGCCAGCAGTCGCACTGGGCAGGGGGGCTACGAGCAGTACTTC	CASSRTGQGGYEQYF	NA	TRBV27	TRBJ2-7	NA
TGCAGCGTGAGACAGGGTGGTATTACTGAAGCTTTCTTT	CSVRQGGITEAFF	TRBD1	TRBV29-1	TRBJ1-1	few
TGTGCCTGGAGGGGCACGACGGCAGTAGCGACCTTCCATACGCAGTATTTT	CAWRGTTAVATFHTQYF	NA	TRBV30	TRBJ2-3	few
TGCAGCGTCCAAGGGTTCAGGGGCACTGAAGCTTTCTTT	CSVQGFRGTEAFF	NA	TRBV29-1	TRBJ1-1	few
TGTGCCAGCAGCTTTGGACAGGGAAACACCATATATTTT	CASSFGQGNTIYF	NA	TRBV7-2	TRBJ1-3	NA
TGTGCCAGCAGCCCCGGGGGGCCGGTTAATGAGCAGTTCTTC	CASSPGGPVNEQFF	NA	TRBV7-9	TRBJ2-1	few
TGTGCCAGCTCAGGGGTGAGCAATCAGCCCCAGCATTTT	CASSGVSNQPQHF	NA	TRBV6-6	TRBJ1-5	few